These 30 T cell receptor beta chains were all obtained from the same sample, sequenced in a study of Tregs in tolerant kidney transplant recipients. TCRdb keeps only in-frame clones here, not all; method: immunoSEQ multiplex PCR. This sample carries nearly 95,000 clones, 93% of them seen once, and the ten largest clones take 0.46%. The material sequenced was CD4+ T cells from blood, taken before the transplant. The source is a human donor who received a combined kidney and bone marrow transplant.

The J gene is TRBJ2-7, the V gene TRBV20-1; D call uncertain. Germline CDR1 is DFQATT and CDR2 is SNEGSKA (reference sequence). The CDR3 runs 11 residues. V was clipped by 1 base and J by 4 bases, with 5 bases between them. The CDR3 loop is CSARGLYEQYF. DNA of the CDR3: TGCAGTGCTAGAGGCCTATACGAGCAGTACTTC.

CDR3 in DNA: TGCGCCAGCAGCCAATCCGACAGGGGTAGTTACGAGCAGTACTTC. Residues: CASSQSDRGSYEQYF. The chain carries TRBV4-3 and TRBJ2-7; 8 bases are shared with TRBD1. The CDR3 loop spans 15 amino acids. V gave up 2 bases and J gave up 4 bases; unmatched junction bases: 7. Germline CDR1 is LGHNA and CDR2 is YSLEER.

This clone occurred once. The chain joins TRBV7-3 to TRBJ2-2, with 11 positions matching TRBD2. V shed 5 bases and J 6 bases; nucleotides not matched to a gene: 5. This CDR3 spans 15 amino acids. Per the germline V gene, CDR1 is SGHTA and CDR2 is FQGTGA. The CDR3: CASSNLAGGAGELFF. In DNA, the CDR3 is TGTGCCAGCAGCAATCTAGCGGGGGGTGCCGGGGAGCTGTTTTTT. The full variable domain, in which reference TRBV7-3 and TRBJ2-2 provide the parts outside the CDR3, is GAGVSQTPSNKVTEKGKYVELRCDPISGHTALYWYRQSLGQGPEFLIYFQGTGAADDSGLPNDRFFAVRPEGSVSTLKIQRTERGDSAVYLCASSNLAGGAGELFFGEGSRLTVL.

The chain carries TRBV29-1 and TRBJ2-1; D is possibly TRBD1 (5 bases). Germline V lookup: CDR1 SQVTM, CDR2 ANQGSEA. CDR3 length: 15 residues. V was cut by 4 bases and J by 0 bases, with 13 bases left in between. CDR3 nucleotide sequence: TGCAGCGTTGTCCGAGGCAGGGCCTCCTACAATGAGCAGTTCTTC. It is translated as CSVVRGRASYNEQFF.

The chain recombines TRBV6-1 with TRBJ1-1, with D uncertain. CDR1 MNHNS and CDR2 SASEGT come from the germline V gene. Trimming removed 7 bases at V and 0 bases at J, with 15 bases between. The CDR3 loop spans 15 amino acids. In DNA form, the CDR3 reads TGTGCCAGCACCGCTTACACACTATTGAACACTGAAGCTTTCTTT. The encoded protein is CASTAYTLLNTEAFF.

This clone was picked up one time. V usage is TRBV27 and J usage is TRBJ2-5; TRBD2 matches at 9 bases. Matching the DNA end better, TRBJ2-7 makes the J call doubtful. This CDR3 is 14 amino acids long. The germline V gene encodes CDR1 MNHEY and CDR2 SMNVEV (reference sequence). The CDR3 sequence is CASSLAGPSYEQYF. The DNA for the CDR3 is TGTGCCAGCTCCCTAGCGGGGCCCTCCTACGAGCAGTACTTC.

This clone has just one count. The chain employs TRBV5-6 and TRBJ2-3, with 9 nucleotides matching TRBD2. The CDR3 contains 15 residues. From germline, CDR1 is SGHDT and CDR2 YYEEEE. V was clipped by 0 bases and J by 2 bases; unmatched bases: 1. The CDR3 sequence is CASSLGLAVTDTQYF. DNA of the CDR3: TGTGCCAGCAGCTTGGGACTAGCGGTCACAGATACGCAGTATTTT.

The chain links TRBV18 to TRBJ2-6; D is possibly TRBD1 (5 bases). The CDR3 contains 17 residues. From germline, CDR1 is KGHSH and CDR2 LQKENI. Trimming shortened V by 4 bases and J by 1 base, and 14 bases separated the two germline ends. CDR3 sequence reads: CASSRVTRQSGANVLTF. CDR3 sequence (DNA): TGTGCCAGCTCACGAGTAACAAGACAGTCTGGGGCCAACGTCCTGACTTTC. The whole variable domain, remainder taken from reference TRBV18 and TRBJ2-6, is NAGVMQNPRHLVRRRGQEARLRCSPMKGHSHVYWYRQLPEEGLKFMVYLQKENIIDESGMPKERFSAEFPKEGPSILRIQQVVRGDSAAYFCASSRVTRQSGANVLTFGAGSRLTVL.

The chain recombines TRBV6-5 with TRBJ1-2; D is perhaps TRBD1 (6 bases). CDR3 length: 13 amino acids. Trimming left V 8 bases short and J 4 bases short, with 14 bases between. CDR1 is MNHEY, CDR2 SVGAGI, per germline. The CDR3: CASGRGGVYGYTF. CDR3 in DNA: TGTGCCAGCGGTCGGGGGGGCGTCTATGGCTACACCTTC.

This rearrangement joins TRBV5-1 to TRBJ1-2, with D possibly TRBD1 on 6 matching bases. V lost 4 bases to trimming and J lost 4 bases, with 14 bases between them. Per the germline V gene, CDR1 is SGHRS and CDR2 is YFSETQ. The CDR3 loop spans 14 amino acids. The CDR3 coding sequence is TGCGCCAGCAGCCTGCGGACAGACCCCTATGGCTACACCTTC. Translation gives CASSLRTDPYGYTF.

The chain has TRBV28 and TRBJ1-2; TRBD1 is a possible D gene (5 bases). Trimming left V 3 bases short and J 9 bases short, with 11 bases between. The CDR3 is 12 residues long. Germline CDR1 and CDR2: MDHEN and SYDVKM. CDR3 amino acids: CASSLEQGRYTF. CDR3 DNA: TGTGCCAGCAGTTTGGAGCAGGGTCGCTACACCTTC.

The chain employs TRBV10-2 and TRBJ2-1; 7 positions match TRBD2. The CDR3 sequence is 18 residues long. Germline assignment: CDR1 WSHSY and CDR2 SAAADI. Trimming at V came to 3 bases and at J to 5 bases, leaving 16 bases not matched to a gene. The CDR3 nucleotides read TGCGCCAGCAGTGACCCAAGGGTTGGGGAGGGCTCTAACAATGAGCAGTTCTTC. Its translation is CASSDPRVGEGSNNEQFF.

The chain uses TRBV5-4 and TRBJ2-7; D is perhaps TRBD2 (6 bases). V lost 4 bases and J lost 4, with 18 bases in between. Germline V gene sequence: CDR1 SGHNT, CDR2 YYREEE (reference sequence). The CDR3 has 15 amino acids. The CDR3 coding sequence is TGTGCCAGCAGCGAGGGACTGGATAAAGCTTACGAGCAGTACTTC. Translated: CASSEGLDKAYEQYF.

The chain carries TRBV19 and TRBJ1-5; D may be TRBD1 (6 bases). V shed 7 bases and J shed 4 bases, with 14 bases lying between them. The germline gives CDR1 LNHDA, CDR2 SQIVND (reference sequence). This CDR3 contains 14 residues. The CDR3 here is CASTQRQGNQPQHF. In nucleotides, the CDR3 is TGTGCCAGTACCCAACGGCAGGGGAATCAGCCCCAGCATTTT.

The chain links TRBV19 to TRBJ1-3; 8 bases are shared with TRBD1. Looked up from germline, CDR1 is LNHDA and CDR2 is SQIVND (reference sequence). This CDR3 spans 14 amino acids. With V trimmed by 6 bases and J by 2 bases, 3 bases remained unmatched. The CDR3 bases are TGTGCCAGTAGCGACAGGGGTACTGGAAACACCATATATTTT. Residues: CASSDRGTGNTIYF.

Worth noting for this clone: The junction differs from germline at one of its ends, possibly a read error. The chain employs TRBV6-1 and TRBJ1-2, with D perhaps TRBD1 (6 bases). Germline V gene data show CDR1 as MNHNS and CDR2 as SASEGT. The CDR3 contains 11 residues. In nucleotides, the CDR3 is TGTGCCAGCAGTGAAGCTGGACAGACCGCCTTC. It codes for CASSEAGQTAF.

J is TRBJ2-1 and V is TRBV13, with 10 bases matching TRBD2. The germline V gene encodes CDR1 PRHDT and CDR2 FYEKMQ (reference sequence). The CDR3 is 15 amino acids. The junction had 6 bases not matched to a gene; V was cut back by 5 bases and J by 5 bases. CDR3 amino acids: CASSRGGLANNEQFF. DNA of the CDR3: TGTGCCAGCAGCCGGGGGGGACTAGCGAACAATGAGCAGTTCTTC.

The rearrangement links TRBV4-3 to TRBJ2-3, with a weak D call TRBD2 (6 bases). Trimming took off 1 base at V and 3 bases at J, with 11 bases between the two ends. This CDR3 is 15 amino acids long. Per germline, CDR1 LGHNA and CDR2 YSLEER. CDR3 nucleotides: TGCGCCAGCAGCCAAGTATTGGCGGGGACAGATACGCAGTATTTT. This translates into CASSQVLAGTDTQYF.

This chain links TRBV20-1 with TRBJ1-2; 7 positions match TRBD1. This CDR3 is built from 11 residues. J was trimmed by 8 bases and V by 6 bases; bases with no gene match: 6. The germline CDR1 and CDR2 sequences are DFQATT and SNEGSKA (reference sequence). This CDR3 is CSAARTGGYTF. The DNA of the CDR3 is TGCAGTGCCGCTCGGACAGGAGGCTACACCTTC.

This chain uses TRBV28 with TRBJ1-3; a possible D gene is TRBD1 (6 bases). Trimming removed 4 bases at V and 6 bases at J, with 22 bases between. Germline CDR1 is MDHEN and CDR2 is SYDVKM. This CDR3 has 17 amino acids. CDR3 loop: CASSYAGASARLNTIYF. In DNA, the CDR3 is TGTGCCAGCAGTTACGCGGGGGCGTCGGCTCGCTTAAACACCATATATTTT.

This clone was observed once. The chain employs TRBV6-4 and TRBJ2-6, with D perhaps matching TRBD2 (6 bases). The CDR3 has 20 amino acids. CDR1 MRHNA and CDR2 SNTAGT come from the germline V gene. V was shortened by 3 bases and J by 0 bases, with 21 bases between the two germline ends. In nucleotides, the CDR3 is TGTGCCAGCAGTGAAGTGGACTACAGGCCCCACGACTCTGGGGCCAACGTCCTGACTTTC. Its protein product is CASSEVDYRPHDSGANVLTF.

The gene calls are TRBV20-1 and TRBJ1-2; no clear D gene. The germline V gene encodes CDR1 DFQATT and CDR2 SNEGSKA (reference sequence). The CDR3 totals 11 residues. The germline V and J ends were trimmed by 5 bases and 8 bases, with 12 bases remaining between them. CDR3 DNA sequence: TGCAGTGCTGAAAATACCAGGGGCTACACCTTC. It translates to CSAENTRGYTF.

The chain employs TRBV30 and TRBJ2-7, with 11 bases that match TRBD1. Germline assignment: CDR1 GTSNPN and CDR2 SVGIG (reference sequence). The junction had 2 bases not matched to a gene; V was cut back by 1 base and J by 0 bases. The CDR3 totals 15 residues. CDR3: CAWSGDRGGSYEQYF. The DNA for the CDR3 is TGTGCCTGGAGTGGGGACAGGGGGGGCTCCTACGAGCAGTACTTC.

The rearrangement joins TRBV7-2 to TRBJ2-2; TRBD2 matches 9 bases. Germline CDR1 and CDR2: SGHTA and FQGNSA. The CDR3 spans 18 residues. V was clipped by 4 bases and J by 0 bases; unmatched bases: 9. DNA for the CDR3: TGTGCCAGCAGCTCCCGGACTAGCGCTAATACGAACACCGGGGAGCTGTTTTTT. Its translation: CASSSRTSANTNTGELFF.

The rearrangement joins TRBV19 to TRBJ1-1; 8 bases are a match to TRBD1. This CDR3 has 14 residues. J lost 5 bases, V lost 8 bases, and 10 bases had no gene match. The germline CDR1 and CDR2 sequences are LNHDA and SQIVND (reference sequence). CDR3 residues: CASAITGGRTEAFF. The DNA of the CDR3 is TGTGCCAGTGCAATAACAGGGGGTAGGACTGAAGCTTTCTTT.

The chain carries TRBV5-5 and TRBJ2-7; possible D gene TRBD1, 6 bases. This CDR3 is 15 amino acids long. The V end lost 0 bases, the J end lost 5 bases, and 15 bases lay between the germline ends. The germline CDR1 and CDR2 sequences are SGHKS and YYEKEE (reference sequence). The CDR3 DNA follows: TGTGCCAGCAGCTTGGTGATACAGGGTTCCGACGAGCAGTACTTC. Protein sequence: CASSLVIQGSDEQYF.

The rearrangement uses TRBV12-5 and TRBJ2-2, with D possibly being TRBD1 (6 bases). CDR3 length: 17 amino acids. Germline CDR1 is LGHNT and CDR2 is FRNRAP. V gave up 0 bases and J gave up 2 bases, with 13 bases separating them. The DNA of the CDR3 is TGTGCTAGTGGTTTGGTAGGACAGCCAGACAACACCGGGGAGCTGTTTTTT. The encoded protein is CASGLVGQPDNTGELFF.

The chain carries TRBV28 and TRBJ1-6, with TRBD1 as a possible D gene (6 bases). Trimming removed 6 bases at V and 7 bases at J, with 7 bases between. The CDR3 runs 12 residues. CDR1 MDHEN and CDR2 SYDVKM come from the germline V gene. This chain's CDR3 is CASRDSNSPLHF. CDR3 bases: TGTGCCAGCAGGGACAGCAATTCACCCCTCCACTTT.

The chain is built from TRBV19 and TRBJ2-2; the match to TRBD1 covers 8 bases. Trimming at V came to 4 bases and at J to 3 bases, leaving 4 bases not matched to a gene. CDR1 and CDR2 (germline): LNHDA, SQIVND (reference sequence). There are 15 residues in the CDR3. The CDR3 region has the DNA TGTGCCAGTAGTAACCAGGGGGCCGACACCGGGGAGCTGTTTTTT. Amino acid sequence: CASSNQGADTGELFF. Variable domain in full (rest from reference TRBV19 and TRBJ2-2): DGGITQSPKYLFRKEGQNVTLSCEQNLNHDAMYWYRQDPGQGLRLIYYSQIVNDFQKGDIAEGYSVSREKKESFPLTVTSAQKNPTAFYLCASSNQGADTGELFFGEGSRLTVL.

This clone came up once. The V call is TRBV7-8, the J call TRBJ1-1; tentative D call: TRBD1 (6 bases). V gave up 5 bases and J gave up 2 bases, with 15 bases separating them. Germline CDR1 SGHVS, CDR2 FQNEAQ. The length of the CDR3 is 15 residues. The CDR3, as DNA: TGTGCCAGCAGCCCCCCCACAGGGACCAACACTGAAGCTTTCTTT. This encodes CASSPPTGTNTEAFF.